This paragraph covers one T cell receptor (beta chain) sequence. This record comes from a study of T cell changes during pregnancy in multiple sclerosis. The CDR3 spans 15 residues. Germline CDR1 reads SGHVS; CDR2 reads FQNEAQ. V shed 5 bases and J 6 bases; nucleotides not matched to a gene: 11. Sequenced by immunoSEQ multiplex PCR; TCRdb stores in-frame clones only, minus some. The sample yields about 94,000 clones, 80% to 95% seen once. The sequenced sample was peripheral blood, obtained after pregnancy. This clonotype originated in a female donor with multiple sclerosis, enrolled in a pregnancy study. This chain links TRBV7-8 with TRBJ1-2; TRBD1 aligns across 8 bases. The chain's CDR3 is CASSQGDRPKDGYTF. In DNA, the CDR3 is TGTGCCAGCAGCCAGGGGGACAGGCCCAAGGATGGCTACACCTTC.